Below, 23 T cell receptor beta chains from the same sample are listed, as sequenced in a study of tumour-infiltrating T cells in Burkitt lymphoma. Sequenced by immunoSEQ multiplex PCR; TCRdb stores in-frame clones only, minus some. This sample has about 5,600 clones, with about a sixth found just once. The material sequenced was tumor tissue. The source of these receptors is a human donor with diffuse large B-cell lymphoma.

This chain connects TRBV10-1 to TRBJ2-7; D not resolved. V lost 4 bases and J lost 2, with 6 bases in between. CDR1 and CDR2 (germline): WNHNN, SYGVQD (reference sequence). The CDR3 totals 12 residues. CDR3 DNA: TGCGCCAGCAGTGGGGGAACCTACGAGCAGTACTTC. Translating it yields CASSGGTYEQYF.

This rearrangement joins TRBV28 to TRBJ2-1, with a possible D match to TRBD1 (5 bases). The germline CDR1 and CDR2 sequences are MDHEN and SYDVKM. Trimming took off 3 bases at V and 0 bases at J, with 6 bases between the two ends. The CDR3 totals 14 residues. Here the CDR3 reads CASSLQGSYNEQFF. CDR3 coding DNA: TGTGCCAGCAGTTTGCAGGGCTCCTACAATGAGCAGTTCTTC.

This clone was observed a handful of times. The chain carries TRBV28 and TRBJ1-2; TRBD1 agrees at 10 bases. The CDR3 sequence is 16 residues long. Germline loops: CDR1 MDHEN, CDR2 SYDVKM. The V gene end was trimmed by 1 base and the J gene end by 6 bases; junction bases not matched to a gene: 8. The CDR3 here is CASSLLGQGVMDGYTF. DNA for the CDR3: TGTGCCAGCAGTTTATTAGGACAGGGGGTCATGGATGGCTACACCTTC.

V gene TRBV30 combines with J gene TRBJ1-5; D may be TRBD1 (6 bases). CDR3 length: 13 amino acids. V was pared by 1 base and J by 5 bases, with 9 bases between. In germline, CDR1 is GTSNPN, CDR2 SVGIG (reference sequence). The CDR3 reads CAWSEYRDQPQHF. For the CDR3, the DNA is TGTGCCTGGAGTGAATACAGGGATCAGCCCCAGCATTTT.

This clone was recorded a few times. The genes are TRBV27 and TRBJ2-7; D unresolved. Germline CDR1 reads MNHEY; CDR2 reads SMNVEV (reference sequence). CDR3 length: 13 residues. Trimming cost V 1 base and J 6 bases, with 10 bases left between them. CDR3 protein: CASSLLGSSEQYF. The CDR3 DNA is TGTGCCAGCAGTTTATTAGGTAGCTCCGAGCAGTACTTC.

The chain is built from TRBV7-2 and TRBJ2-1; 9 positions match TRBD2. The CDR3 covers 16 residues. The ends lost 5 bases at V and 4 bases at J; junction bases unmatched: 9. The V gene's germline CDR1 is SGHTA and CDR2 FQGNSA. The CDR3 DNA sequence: TGTGCCAGCAGCCCGAGTAGCGGGAGCTTGTACAATGAGCAGTTCTTC. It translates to CASSPSSGSLYNEQFF.

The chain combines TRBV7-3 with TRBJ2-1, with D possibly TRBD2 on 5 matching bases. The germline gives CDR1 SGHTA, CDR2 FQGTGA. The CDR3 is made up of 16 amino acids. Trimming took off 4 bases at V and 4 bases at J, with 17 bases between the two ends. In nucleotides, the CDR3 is TGTGCCAGCAGCTCAACACCCGCCTCGGGGTACAATGAGCAGTTCTTC. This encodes CASSSTPASGYNEQFF.

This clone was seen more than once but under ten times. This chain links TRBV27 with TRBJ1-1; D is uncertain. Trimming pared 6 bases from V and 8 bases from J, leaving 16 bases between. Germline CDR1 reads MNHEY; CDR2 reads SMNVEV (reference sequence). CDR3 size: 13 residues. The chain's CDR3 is CASSIPGEREAFF. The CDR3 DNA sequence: TGTGCCAGCAGCATCCCGGGAGAGAGGGAAGCTTTCTTT.

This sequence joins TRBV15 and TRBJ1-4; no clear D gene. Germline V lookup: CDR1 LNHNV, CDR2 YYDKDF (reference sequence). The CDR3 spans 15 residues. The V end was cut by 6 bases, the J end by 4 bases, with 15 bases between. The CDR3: CATSLDRAFNEKLFF. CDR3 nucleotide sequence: TGTGCCACCAGTCTTGACCGAGCTTTTAATGAAAAACTGTTTTTT.

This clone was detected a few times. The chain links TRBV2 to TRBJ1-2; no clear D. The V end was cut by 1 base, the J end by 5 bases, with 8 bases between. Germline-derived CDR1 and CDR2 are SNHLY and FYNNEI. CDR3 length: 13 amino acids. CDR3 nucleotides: TGTGCCAGCAGTGAAGTTTCAGCTTATGGCTACACCTTC. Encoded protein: CASSEVSAYGYTF.

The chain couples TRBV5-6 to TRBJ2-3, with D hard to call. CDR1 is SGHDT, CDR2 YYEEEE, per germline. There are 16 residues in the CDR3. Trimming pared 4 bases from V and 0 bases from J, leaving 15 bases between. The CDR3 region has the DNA TGTGCCAGCAGCGAGTTCGCGGCCTACAGCACAGATACGCAGTATTTT. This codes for CASSEFAAYSTDTQYF.

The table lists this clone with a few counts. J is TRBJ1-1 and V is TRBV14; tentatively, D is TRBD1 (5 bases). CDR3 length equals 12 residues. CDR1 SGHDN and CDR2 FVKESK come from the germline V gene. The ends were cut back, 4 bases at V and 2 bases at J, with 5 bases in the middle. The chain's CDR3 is CASSRGNTEAFF. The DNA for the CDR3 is TGTGCCAGCAGCCGGGGCAACACTGAAGCTTTCTTT.

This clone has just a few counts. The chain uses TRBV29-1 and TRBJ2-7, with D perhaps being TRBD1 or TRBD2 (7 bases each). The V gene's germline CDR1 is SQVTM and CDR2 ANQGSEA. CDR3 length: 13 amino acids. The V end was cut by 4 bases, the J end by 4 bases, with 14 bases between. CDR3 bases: TGCAGCGTTGGGCGCCAGGGGGGGTACGAGCAGTACTTC. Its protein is CSVGRQGGYEQYF.

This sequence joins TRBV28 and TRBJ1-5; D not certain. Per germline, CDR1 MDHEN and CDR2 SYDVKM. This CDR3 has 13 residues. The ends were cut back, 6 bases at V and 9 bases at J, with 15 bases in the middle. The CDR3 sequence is CASSTGRFRPQHF. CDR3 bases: TGTGCCAGCAGCACGGGCCGATTCCGGCCCCAGCATTTT. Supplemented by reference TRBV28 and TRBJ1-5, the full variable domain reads DVKVTQSSRYLVKRTGEKVFLECVQDMDHENMFWYRQDPGLGLRLIYFSYDVKMKEKGDIPEGYSVSREKKERFSLILESASTNQTSMYLCASSTGRFRPQHFGDGTRLSIL.

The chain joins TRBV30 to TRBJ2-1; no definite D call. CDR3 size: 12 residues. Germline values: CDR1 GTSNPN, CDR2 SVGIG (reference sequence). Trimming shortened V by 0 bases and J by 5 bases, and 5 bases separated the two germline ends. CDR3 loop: CAWSVRDNEQFF. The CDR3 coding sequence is TGTGCCTGGAGTGTAAGGGACAATGAGCAGTTCTTC. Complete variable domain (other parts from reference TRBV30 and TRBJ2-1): SQTIHQWPATLVQPVGSPLSLECTVEGTSNPNLYWYRQAAGRGLQLLFYSVGIGQISSEVPQNLSASRPQDRQFILSSKKLLLSDSGFYLCAWSVRDNEQFFGPGTRLTVL.

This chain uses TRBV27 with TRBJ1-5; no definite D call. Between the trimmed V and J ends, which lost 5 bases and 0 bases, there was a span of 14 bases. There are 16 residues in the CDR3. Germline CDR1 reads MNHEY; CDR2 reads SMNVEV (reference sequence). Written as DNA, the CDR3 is TGTGCCAGCAGTCCAACAAGAACAACTAGCAATCAGCCCCAGCATTTT. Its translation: CASSPTRTTSNQPQHF.

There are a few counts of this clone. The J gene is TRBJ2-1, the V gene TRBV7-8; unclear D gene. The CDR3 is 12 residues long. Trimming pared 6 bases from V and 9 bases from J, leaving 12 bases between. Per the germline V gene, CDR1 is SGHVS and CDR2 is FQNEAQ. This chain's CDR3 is CASRRIHPEQFF. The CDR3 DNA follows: TGTGCCAGCAGGAGGATCCACCCTGAGCAGTTCTTC.

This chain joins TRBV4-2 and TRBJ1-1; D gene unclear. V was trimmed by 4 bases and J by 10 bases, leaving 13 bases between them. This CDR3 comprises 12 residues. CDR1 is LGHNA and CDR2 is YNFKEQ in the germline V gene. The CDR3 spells CASSPGPQAAFF. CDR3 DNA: TGTGCCAGCAGCCCCGGGCCTCAGGCAGCTTTCTTT.

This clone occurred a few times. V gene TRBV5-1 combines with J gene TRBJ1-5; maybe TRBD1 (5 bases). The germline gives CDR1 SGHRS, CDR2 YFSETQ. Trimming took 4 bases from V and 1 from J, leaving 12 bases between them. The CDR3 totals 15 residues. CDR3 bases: TGCGCCAGCAGCCCCGGGACGACAAGCAATCAGCCCCAGCATTTT. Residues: CASSPGTTSNQPQHF.

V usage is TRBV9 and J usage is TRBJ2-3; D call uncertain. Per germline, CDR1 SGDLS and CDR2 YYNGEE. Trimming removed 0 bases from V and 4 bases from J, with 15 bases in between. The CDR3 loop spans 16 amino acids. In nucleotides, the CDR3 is TGTGCCAGCAGCGTAGTGGGCGGACCTGCCGCAGATACGCAGTATTTT. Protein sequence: CASSVVGGPAADTQYF.

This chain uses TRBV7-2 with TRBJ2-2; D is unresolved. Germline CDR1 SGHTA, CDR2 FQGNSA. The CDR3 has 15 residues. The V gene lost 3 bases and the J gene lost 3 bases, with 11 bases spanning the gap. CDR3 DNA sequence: TGTGCCAGCAGCTTCCAGACTCTGGACACCGGGGAGCTGTTTTTT. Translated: CASSFQTLDTGELFF.

CDR3 region: CASSSNTGELFF. CDR3 bases: TGTGCCAGCAGTTCCAACACCGGGGAGCTGTTTTTT. The J gene is TRBJ2-2, the V gene TRBV6-5; no firm D call. The CDR3 is 12 residues long. The germline CDR1 and CDR2 sequences are MNHEY and SVGAGI. V was cut by 4 bases and J by 2 bases, with 2 bases left in between.

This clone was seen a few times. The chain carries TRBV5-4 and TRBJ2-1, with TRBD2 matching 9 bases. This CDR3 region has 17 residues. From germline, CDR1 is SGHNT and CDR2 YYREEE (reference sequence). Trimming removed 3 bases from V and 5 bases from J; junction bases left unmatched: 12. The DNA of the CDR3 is TGTGCCAGCAGCTCGGGGGTTACGGGACTAGCCGACAATGAGCAGTTCTTC. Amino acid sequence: CASSSGVTGLADNEQFF.